Listed here are 3 T cell receptor beta chains from one sample, sequenced in a study of blood T cell repertoires in COVID-19. Some clones are missing from TCRdb's copy, which holds only in-frame ones; the method was immunoSEQ multiplex PCR. The repertoire includes about 98,000 clones, approximately 90% of them detected once, and approximately 5% sits in the top ten. The sequenced material came from peripheral blood. The receptors were gathered from a woman between 45 and 60 years old with COVID-19, enrolled during active disease.

V and J are TRBV5-1 and TRBJ2-1; the match to TRBD1 covers 9 bases. V gave up 4 bases and J gave up 7 bases; unmatched junction bases: 9. CDR1 SGHRS and CDR2 YFSETQ come from the germline V gene. This CDR3 contains 15 residues. The CDR3 protein is CASSHGTGPRNEQFF. The CDR3 region has the DNA TGCGCCAGCAGCCACGGGACAGGGCCTCGGAATGAGCAGTTCTTC.

A note on this clone: The sample holds other DNA sequences that translate to the same CDR3. The genes are TRBV4-1 and TRBJ1-5, with D tentatively TRBD1 (5 bases). Trimming cost V 1 base and J 7 bases, with 14 bases left between them. Germline assignment: CDR1 MGHRA and CDR2 YSYEKL. CDR3 length equals 15 residues. In DNA, the CDR3 is TGCGCCAGCAGCCAAGCCGGGCAGGGAGGACAGCCCCAGCATTTT. It translates to CASSQAGQGGQPQHF.

The chain employs TRBV6-5 and TRBJ1-1; 11 positions match TRBD1. V lost 4 bases and J lost 5; bases outside the gene matches: 3. The CDR3 has 14 residues. CDR1 is MNHEY, CDR2 SVGAGI, per germline. CDR3 coding DNA: TGTGCCAGCAGTTCGGGACAGGGGGGTACTGAAGCTTTCTTT. This sequence encodes CASSSGQGGTEAFF.